This TCR beta chain was retrieved from a study of CXCR3-negative and CXCR3-positive naive CD8 T cells (dated by TCRdb to the late 2010s). Background on the whole study: In total, 110 million to 150 million TRB reads were obtained, corresponding to roughly 1.5 +/- 0.3 million reads per library. Diversity and physicochemical repertoire analyses covered over 10 donors pooled from two independent experiments. Naive subsets from 5 or 6 donors and memory cells from 3 donors were included in the TRBV-TRBJ cluster analysis.

A word on this clonotype: Its antigen is not yet known.

The paper's findings and limits, for the study overall: Because surface CD5, which is linked to self-reactivity in mice, was comparable between the naive subsets, TCR interaction strength was also inferred from the physicochemical properties of TRB CDR3s. Compared with CXCR3-negative naive cells, CXCR3-positive naive cells had TRB CDR3s with higher hydrophobicity (lower Kidera factor 4), lower energy, and higher strength and volume indices. Within the same donor, TRBV-TRBJ usage looked similar between naive CXCR3-negative and CXCR3-positive cells, but memory cells had distinct patterns. Repertoire diversity was comparably high in both naive subsets but much lower in memory CD8+ T cells. Freshly isolated PBMCs were used for most assays because CXCR3 expression partially decreased after cryopreservation.

The sequencing machine was a NextSeq 550. The Human TCR Profiling Kit (MiLaboratory) was used to make UMI-labeled 5' RACE TRB cDNA libraries. The full amount of extracted RNA was used for cDNA synthesis, and the full amount of resulting cDNA was used for PCR amplification. Libraries were prepared in parallel with an identical number of PCR cycles. In the paper's pipeline: With a requirement of at least two reads per UMI, MIGEC and MiXCR extracted about 50,000 +/- 10,000 unique UMI-labeled TRB cDNA molecules per library. On average, each library contained approximately 40,000 +/- 10,000 functional in-frame TRB CDR3 nucleotide clonotypes without stop codons. After downsampling to 5000 UMI-labeled TRB molecules per sample, diversity metrics such as normalized Shannon-Wiener and Chao1 were calculated in VDJtools. VDJtools was used to calculate clonotype-size-weighted physicochemical properties of the central five CDR3 residues, namely interaction energy, strength, volume and Kidera factor 4. Following TCRdb reprocessing, every CDR3 protein sequence forms one entry, and DNA is not provided. V and J calls and clone size were set by TCRdb, not the authors. This sample's records show about 85,000 distinct CDR3 sequences. Less than 0.85% of the sample lies in the top ten.

Each CD8+ T cell subset was flow-sorted in triplicate, with about 320,000 cells per subset placed directly into RLT lysis buffer. Naive CD8+ T cells were defined stringently as CD45RO-CCR7+CD27+CD95- to exclude memory contaminants. Using standard density gradient centrifugation, peripheral blood mononuclear cells were isolated from buffy coats. A FACSAria III was used to flow-sort naive CD8+ T cells into CXCR3-negative and CXCR3-positive populations. Total RNA was extracted from sorted cells using an RNeasy Mini Kit. From its cysteine to its phenylalanine, the CDR3 spans 15 amino acids. The coding DNA is unavailable. Sequences MGHRA (CDR1) and YSYEKL (CDR2) are obtained from the germline V gene.

Source material: naive CXCR3+ CD8+ T cells from blood. The cell subset or site label for this specimen denotes: CD45RO-CCR7+CD27+CD95- naive CD8+ T cells expressing CXCR3 (TNR3+). The receptor comes from a human donor in good health. Some clones in this sample may be carry-over from other donors' samples. This chain is built from TRBV4-1 and TRBJ2-1; without DNA, the TCRdb call of TRBD2 cannot be checked. The CDR3 has the sequence CASSLSGVEYNEQFF.